These T cell receptor beta chains were read from a single sample in a study of blood T cell repertoires in COVID-19. This table comes from immunoSEQ multiplex PCR, and its TCRdb copy is limited to in-frame clones, with some not included. The table has about 180,000 clones, 75% to 90% seen once. The material sequenced was PBMCs or T cells enriched from blood (not recorded which). The receptors stem from a woman in her forties with acute COVID-19. The CDR3 runs from the conserved cysteine through the conserved F or W. Each record gives: J gene, clone size, D gene, V gene, CDR3 protein, CDR3 DNA. D genes are given only for firm matches. Clone size is not always given. Where it is, it says once, few, many or a class for expanded clones.

j_gene: TRBJ1-1
abundance: -
d_gene: -
v_gene: TRBV5-5
CDR3aa: CASSLGGAELAFF
CDR3nt: TGTGCCAGCAGCTTAGGAGGGGCCGAGCTGGCTTTCTTT

j_gene: TRBJ2-7
abundance: medium-sized
d_gene: -
v_gene: TRBV4-2
CDR3aa: CASSQDGIFPGYEQYF
CDR3nt: TGTGCCAGCAGCCAAGATGGCATCTTTCCGGGCTACGAGCAGTACTTC

j_gene: TRBJ1-1
abundance: once
d_gene: -
v_gene: TRBV19
CDR3aa: CASSISGARNTEAFF
CDR3nt: TGTGCCAGTAGTATATCTGGGGCCAGGAACACTGAAGCTTTCTTT

j_gene: TRBJ2-7
abundance: -
d_gene: TRBD2
v_gene: TRBV7-9
CDR3aa: CASSLAGTSGGLSYEQYF
CDR3nt: TGTGCCAGCAGCTTAGCAGGGACTAGCGGAGGCCTCTCCTACGAGCAGTACTTC

j_gene: TRBJ1-5
abundance: -
d_gene: TRBD1
v_gene: TRBV6-5
CDR3aa: CATIQGINQPQHF
CDR3nt: TGTGCCACAATACAGGGGATCAATCAGCCCCAGCATTTT

j_gene: TRBJ2-3
abundance: -
d_gene: TRBD2
v_gene: TRBV7-9
CDR3aa: CASPSPGGMPDTQYF
CDR3nt: TGTGCCAGCCCCTCCCCGGGGGGTATGCCAGATACGCAGTATTTT

j_gene: TRBJ1-5
abundance: -
d_gene: -
v_gene: TRBV5-1
CDR3aa: CASSPSAGGNQPQHF
CDR3nt: TGCGCCAGCAGCCCGAGCGCCGGGGGCAATCAGCCCCAGCATTTT

j_gene: TRBJ1-4
abundance: -
d_gene: TRBD1
v_gene: TRBV5-5
CDR3aa: CASSSGTGNEKLFF
CDR3nt: TGTGCCAGCAGTTCCGGGACAGGCAATGAAAAACTGTTTTTT

j_gene: TRBJ1-6
abundance: -
d_gene: TRBD1
v_gene: TRBV2
CDR3aa: CASSGTGGPSPLHF
CDR3nt: TGTGCCAGCAGTGGGACAGGGGGTCCTTCACCCCTCCACTTT

j_gene: TRBJ1-4
abundance: -
d_gene: -
v_gene: TRBV18
CDR3aa: CASSQRTDEKLFF
CDR3nt: TGTGCCAGCTCCCAAAGGACAGATGAAAAACTGTTTTTT

j_gene: TRBJ1-2
abundance: -
d_gene: -
v_gene: TRBV6-2/TRBV6-3
CDR3aa: CASSFRARGLQYGYTF
CDR3nt: TGTGCCAGCAGTTTCCGGGCCAGGGGCCTTCAATATGGCTACACCTTC

j_gene: TRBJ2-1
abundance: -
d_gene: TRBD2
v_gene: TRBV9
CDR3aa: CASSEAGEQFF
CDR3nt: TGTGCCAGCAGCGAAGCGGGGGAGCAGTTCTTC

j_gene: TRBJ1-1
abundance: -
d_gene: TRBD1
v_gene: TRBV18
CDR3aa: CASSLQGPGQGWTEAFF
CDR3nt: TGTGCCAGCTCACTCCAGGGTCCGGGACAGGGATGGACTGAAGCTTTCTTT

j_gene: TRBJ2-3
abundance: -
d_gene: -
v_gene: TRBV9
CDR3aa: CASSAEATDTQYF
CDR3nt: TGTGCCAGCAGCGCAGAGGCTACAGATACGCAGTATTTT

j_gene: TRBJ2-2
abundance: once
d_gene: TRBD2
v_gene: TRBV4-2
CDR3aa: CASSQDRASGDTGELFF
CDR3nt: TGTGCCAGCAGCCAAGATCGTGCTAGCGGAGACACCGGGGAGCTGTTTTTT

j_gene: TRBJ1-4
abundance: -
d_gene: -
v_gene: TRBV30
CDR3aa: CAWSPKLQGPREKLFF
CDR3nt: TGTGCCTGGAGCCCCAAACTACAGGGCCCTCGTGAAAAACTGTTTTTT

j_gene: TRBJ2-2
abundance: -
d_gene: -
v_gene: TRBV3-1/TRBV3-2
CDR3aa: CASSQDGLTNTGELFF
CDR3nt: TGTGCCAGCAGCCAAGATGGACTCACGAACACCGGGGAGCTGTTTTTT

j_gene: TRBJ1-6
abundance: -
d_gene: TRBD1
v_gene: TRBV6-5
CDR3aa: CASSYSTGYNSPLHF
CDR3nt: TGTGCCAGCAGTTACTCGACAGGGTATAATTCACCCCTCCACTTT

j_gene: TRBJ1-2
abundance: -
d_gene: TRBD1
v_gene: TRBV7-8
CDR3aa: CASSKNRGTADGYTF
CDR3nt: TGTGCCAGCAGTAAGAACAGGGGAACGGCGGATGGCTACACCTTC

j_gene: TRBJ2-7
abundance: once
d_gene: TRBD1
v_gene: TRBV6-2/TRBV6-3
CDR3aa: CASSTRGQGSYEQYF
CDR3nt: TGTGCCAGCAGCACCCGAGGACAGGGCTCCTACGAGCAGTACTTC

j_gene: TRBJ1-6
abundance: -
d_gene: -
v_gene: TRBV27
CDR3aa: CASSFRGAGSPLHF
CDR3nt: TGTGCCAGCAGTTTTCGGGGGGCAGGGTCACCCCTCCACTTT

j_gene: TRBJ1-3
abundance: once
d_gene: -
v_gene: TRBV10-2
CDR3aa: CASSEVRSSGNTIYF
CDR3nt: TGCGCCAGCAGTGAAGTAAGGAGCTCTGGAAACACCATATATTTT

j_gene: TRBJ2-7
abundance: -
d_gene: -
v_gene: TRBV20-1
CDR3aa: CSALEAYEQYF
CDR3nt: TGCAGTGCTTTAGAGGCCTACGAGCAGTACTTC

j_gene: TRBJ1-2
abundance: -
d_gene: TRBD1
v_gene: TRBV6-5
CDR3aa: CASSPHTRDRGTYTF
CDR3nt: TGTGCCAGCAGTCCTCACACCCGGGACAGGGGGACCTACACCTTC

j_gene: TRBJ2-5
abundance: -
d_gene: TRBD2
v_gene: TRBV9
CDR3aa: CASSRSGSSETQYF
CDR3nt: TGTGCCAGCAGCCGGAGCGGGAGCTCAGAGACCCAGTACTTC

j_gene: TRBJ2-3
abundance: -
d_gene: TRBD2
v_gene: TRBV10-1
CDR3aa: CASSDRRGGPDTQYF
CDR3nt: TGCGCCAGCAGTGACAGGCGGGGGGGCCCAGATACGCAGTATTTT

j_gene: TRBJ1-2
abundance: -
d_gene: -
v_gene: TRBV28
CDR3aa: CASMYEVPNYGYTF
CDR3nt: TGTGCCAGCATGTATGAGGTTCCTAACTATGGCTACACCTTC

j_gene: TRBJ1-2
abundance: -
d_gene: -
v_gene: TRBV9
CDR3aa: CASSVGQNYGYTF
CDR3nt: TGTGCCAGCAGCGTAGGACAGAACTATGGCTACACCTTC

j_gene: TRBJ2-5
abundance: -
d_gene: TRBD1
v_gene: TRBV3-1/TRBV3-2
CDR3aa: CASSQTQGQLGLETQYF
CDR3nt: TGTGCCAGCAGCCAAACCCAGGGACAGTTGGGTTTAGAGACCCAGTACTTC

j_gene: TRBJ2-1
abundance: -
d_gene: -
v_gene: TRBV3-1/TRBV3-2
CDR3aa: CASSLAMGGYNEQFF
CDR3nt: TGTGCCAGCAGCCTAGCAATGGGCGGGTACAATGAGCAGTTCTTC

j_gene: TRBJ1-5
abundance: -
d_gene: TRBD1
v_gene: TRBV19
CDR3aa: CASSITGGGQPQHF
CDR3nt: TGTGCCAGTAGTATCACAGGGGGCGGACAGCCCCAGCATTTT

j_gene: TRBJ1-2
abundance: -
d_gene: TRBD1
v_gene: TRBV10-2
CDR3aa: CASSSRTGGLGGYTF
CDR3nt: TGCGCCAGCAGTTCTAGGACAGGAGGATTGGGAGGCTACACCTTC

j_gene: TRBJ2-7
abundance: once
d_gene: -
v_gene: TRBV5-1
CDR3aa: CASSLAWRGPYEQYF
CDR3nt: TGCGCCAGCAGCTTGGCCTGGCGAGGTCCCTACGAGCAGTACTTC

j_gene: TRBJ2-7
abundance: -
d_gene: -
v_gene: TRBV15
CDR3aa: CATSGGMDSYEQYF
CDR3nt: TGTGCCACCAGCGGGGGCATGGACTCCTACGAGCAGTACTTC

j_gene: TRBJ2-1
abundance: -
d_gene: -
v_gene: TRBV5-4
CDR3aa: CASSLQTGSSYNEQFF
CDR3nt: TGTGCCAGCAGCCTGCAGACAGGCAGCTCCTACAATGAGCAGTTCTTC

j_gene: TRBJ1-2
abundance: -
d_gene: -
v_gene: TRBV28
CDR3aa: CASSSQGMKYGYTF
CDR3nt: TGTGCCAGCAGTTCCCAGGGGATGAAATATGGCTACACCTTC

j_gene: TRBJ1-6
abundance: -
d_gene: -
v_gene: TRBV2
CDR3aa: CASSERRANSPLHF
CDR3nt: TGTGCCAGCAGTGAACGCAGGGCAAATTCACCCCTCCACTTT

j_gene: TRBJ2-5
abundance: -
d_gene: -
v_gene: TRBV5-1
CDR3aa: CASSSRTGKETQYF
CDR3nt: TGCGCCAGCAGCTCACGTACAGGGAAAGAGACCCAGTACTTC

j_gene: TRBJ1-4
abundance: -
d_gene: TRBD1
v_gene: TRBV28
CDR3aa: CASSQGGASEKLFF
CDR3nt: TGTGCCAGCAGCCAAGGGGGCGCGAGTGAAAAACTGTTTTTT

j_gene: TRBJ1-2
abundance: -
d_gene: -
v_gene: TRBV7-2
CDR3aa: CASPETGLVYGYTF
CDR3nt: TGTGCCAGCCCCGAGACAGGTTTGGTCTATGGCTACACCTTC

j_gene: TRBJ2-7
abundance: -
d_gene: TRBD1
v_gene: TRBV5-4
CDR3aa: CASSLGQGLSYEQYF
CDR3nt: TGTGCCAGCAGCCTTGGACAGGGGCTTTCCTACGAGCAGTACTTC

j_gene: TRBJ2-5
abundance: -
d_gene: TRBD1
v_gene: TRBV7-8
CDR3aa: CASSSTSGTGEKTQYF
CDR3nt: TGTGCCAGCAGTTCTACCTCCGGGACAGGGGAGAAGACCCAGTACTTC

j_gene: TRBJ1-3
abundance: few
d_gene: -
v_gene: TRBV5-1
CDR3aa: CASSPEISGNTIYF
CDR3nt: TGCGCCAGCAGCCCCGAGATCTCTGGAAACACCATATATTTT

j_gene: TRBJ2-7
abundance: once
d_gene: -
v_gene: TRBV9
CDR3aa: CASSASGGNEQYF
CDR3nt: TGTGCCAGCAGCGCCTCGGGTGGAAACGAGCAGTACTTC

j_gene: TRBJ2-4
abundance: -
d_gene: TRBD1
v_gene: TRBV29-1
CDR3aa: CSVEGTGEPKNIQYF
CDR3nt: TGCAGCGTTGAAGGGACAGGGGAACCCAAAAACATTCAGTACTTC

j_gene: TRBJ2-7
abundance: -
d_gene: TRBD1
v_gene: TRBV5-8
CDR3aa: CASSSLRDSYYEQYF
CDR3nt: TGTGCCAGCAGCTCACTAAGGGACAGCTACTACGAGCAGTACTTC

j_gene: TRBJ2-1
abundance: -
d_gene: TRBD2
v_gene: TRBV11-2
CDR3aa: CASSLYRGGLGNEQFF
CDR3nt: TGTGCCAGCAGCTTATATCGGGGGGGCCTGGGCAATGAGCAGTTCTTC

j_gene: TRBJ2-5
abundance: -
d_gene: TRBD2
v_gene: TRBV19
CDR3aa: CASSLGLAGGQETQYF
CDR3nt: TGTGCCAGTAGTCTCGGACTAGCGGGGGGGCAAGAGACCCAGTACTTC

j_gene: TRBJ1-2
abundance: -
d_gene: -
v_gene: TRBV6-2/TRBV6-3
CDR3aa: CASSPSGAGYTF
CDR3nt: TGTGCCAGCAGCCCCAGTGGGGCTGGCTACACCTTC

j_gene: TRBJ1-3
abundance: -
d_gene: TRBD1
v_gene: TRBV7-9
CDR3aa: CASSATTGAGNTIYF
CDR3nt: TGTGCCAGCAGCGCAACGACAGGGGCTGGAAACACCATATATTTT

j_gene: TRBJ1-1
abundance: -
d_gene: -
v_gene: TRBV19
CDR3aa: CASSPAGARTTEAFF
CDR3nt: TGTGCCAGTAGTCCGGCAGGGGCGAGAACGACTGAAGCTTTCTTT